This entry concerns a single T cell receptor (beta chain). Germline V lookup: CDR1 SEHNR, CDR2 FQNEAQ (reference sequence). The CDR3 is made up of 15 amino acids. Trimming removed 5 bases from V and 0 bases from J; junction bases left unmatched: 6. Original methodology: Estimation of nucleated cell counts relied on the amplification of reference gene primers. Assay: immunoSEQ multiplex PCR; the TCRdb copy retains only in-frame clones and omits some. The DNA gave D and trimming, while V, J and clone size come from that table. The table records some 300,000 clones, around 89% of them present only once. The source of the sample is a study of blood T cell repertoires in COVID-19. Study overall: Samples taken during acute and convalescent COVID-19 were collected in the United States, Italy and Spain. PBMCs, B-cell-depleted T cells, or T cells provided the cDNA or gDNA that made up the material.

The chain recombines TRBV7-9 with TRBJ1-2; TRBD1 matches at 7 bases. Material: peripheral blood. The origin of this receptor is a woman younger than 45 who had recovered from COVID-19. CDR3 sequence (DNA): TGTGCCAGCAGCCCGAAGACAGGGCCTAACTATGGCTACACCTTC. Amino acids: CASSPKTGPNYGYTF.